This T cell receptor (beta chain) is drawn from a study of vaccination and CD4 T cells after COVID-19. Overall study context: Nasal swab PCR had detected SARS-CoV-2 in convalescent patients, some ten mild and one severe. Overlapping spike peptides of SARS-CoV-2, HCoV-NL63, HCoV-OC43 and HCoV-229E stimulated the cells.

For this clonotype: Its antigen is unidentified.

The Oncomine TCR Beta short-read assay was applied to DNA of cultured CD4+ T cells. In TCRdb, the PCR reads were re-called with MiXCR into one record per CDR3 protein. The sample yields over 8,500 distinct CDR3 sequences, 43% seen once. Trimming took 1 base from V and 5 from J, leaving 19 bases between them. Germline CDR1 SGHRS, CDR2 YFSETQ. This CDR3 is 16 amino acids long. Treatment given: roughly 10-day PBMC culture with coronavirus spike peptide pools or control peptides (ViraFEST assay). The gene calls are TRBV5-1 and TRBJ2-7; no clear D gene. Sequencing input: CD4+ T cells from blood, cultured in vitro. The TCR comes from a human donor who had recovered from COVID-19. The CDR3 region is CASSLRAGVRRDEQYF. In nucleotides, the CDR3 is TGCGCCAGCAGCTTGAGGGCCGGCGTAAGGCGAGACGAGCAGTACTTC.